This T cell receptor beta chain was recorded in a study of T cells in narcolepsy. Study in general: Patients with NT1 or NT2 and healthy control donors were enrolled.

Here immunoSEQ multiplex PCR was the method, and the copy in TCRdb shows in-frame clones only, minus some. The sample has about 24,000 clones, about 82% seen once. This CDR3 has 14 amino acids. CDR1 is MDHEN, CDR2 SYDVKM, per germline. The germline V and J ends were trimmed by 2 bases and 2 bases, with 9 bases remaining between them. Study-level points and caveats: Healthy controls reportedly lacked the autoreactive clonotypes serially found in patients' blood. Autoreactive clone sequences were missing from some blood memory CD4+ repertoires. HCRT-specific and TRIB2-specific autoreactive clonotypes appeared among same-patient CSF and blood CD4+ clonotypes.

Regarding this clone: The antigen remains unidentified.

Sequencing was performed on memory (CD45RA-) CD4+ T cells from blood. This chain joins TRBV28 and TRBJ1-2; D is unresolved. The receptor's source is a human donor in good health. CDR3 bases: TGTGCCAGCAGTTTACGGCCAGTAAACTATGGCTACACCTTC. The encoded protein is CASSLRPVNYGYTF.